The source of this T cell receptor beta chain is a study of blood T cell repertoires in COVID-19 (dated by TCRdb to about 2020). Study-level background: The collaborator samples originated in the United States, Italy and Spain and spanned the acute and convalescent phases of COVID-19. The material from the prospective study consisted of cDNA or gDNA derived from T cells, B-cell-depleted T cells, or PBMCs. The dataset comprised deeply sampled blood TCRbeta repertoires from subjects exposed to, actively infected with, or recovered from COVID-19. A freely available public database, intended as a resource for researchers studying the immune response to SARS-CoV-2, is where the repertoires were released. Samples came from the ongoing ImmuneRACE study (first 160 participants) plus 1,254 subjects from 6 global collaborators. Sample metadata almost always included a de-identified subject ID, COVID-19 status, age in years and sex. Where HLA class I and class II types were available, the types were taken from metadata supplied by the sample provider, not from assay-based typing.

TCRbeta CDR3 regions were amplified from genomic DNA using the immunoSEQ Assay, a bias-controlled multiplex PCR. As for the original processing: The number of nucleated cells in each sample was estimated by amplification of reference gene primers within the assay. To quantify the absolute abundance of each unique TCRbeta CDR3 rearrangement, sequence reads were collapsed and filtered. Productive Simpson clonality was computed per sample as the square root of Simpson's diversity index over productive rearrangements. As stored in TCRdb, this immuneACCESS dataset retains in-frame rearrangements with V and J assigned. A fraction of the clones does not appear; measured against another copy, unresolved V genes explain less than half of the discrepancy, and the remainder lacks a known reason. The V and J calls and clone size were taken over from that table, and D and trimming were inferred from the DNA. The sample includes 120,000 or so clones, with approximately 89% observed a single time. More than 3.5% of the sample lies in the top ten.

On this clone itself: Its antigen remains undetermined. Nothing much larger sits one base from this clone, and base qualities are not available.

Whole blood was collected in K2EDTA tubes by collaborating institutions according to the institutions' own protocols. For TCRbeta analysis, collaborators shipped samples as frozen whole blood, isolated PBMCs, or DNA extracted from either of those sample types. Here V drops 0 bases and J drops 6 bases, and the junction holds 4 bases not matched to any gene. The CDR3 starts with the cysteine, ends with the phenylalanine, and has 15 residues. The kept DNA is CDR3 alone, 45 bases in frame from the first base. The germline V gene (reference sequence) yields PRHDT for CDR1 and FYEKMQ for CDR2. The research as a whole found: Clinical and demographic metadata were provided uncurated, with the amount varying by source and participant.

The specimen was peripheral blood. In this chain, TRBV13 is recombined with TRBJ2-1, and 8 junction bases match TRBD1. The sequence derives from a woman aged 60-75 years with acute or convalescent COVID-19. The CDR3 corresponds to CASSLGQGAVNEQFF. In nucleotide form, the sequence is TGTGCCAGCAGCTTAGGTCAGGGGGCCGTCAATGAGCAGTTCTTC.